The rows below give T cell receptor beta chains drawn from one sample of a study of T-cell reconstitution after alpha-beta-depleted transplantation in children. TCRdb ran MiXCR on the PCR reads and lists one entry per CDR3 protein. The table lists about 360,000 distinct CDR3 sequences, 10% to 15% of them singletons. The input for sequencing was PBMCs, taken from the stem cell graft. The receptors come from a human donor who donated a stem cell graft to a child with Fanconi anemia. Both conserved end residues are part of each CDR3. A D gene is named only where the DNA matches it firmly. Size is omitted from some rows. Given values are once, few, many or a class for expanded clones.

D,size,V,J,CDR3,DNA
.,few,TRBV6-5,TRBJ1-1,CASSPGLFTEAFF,TGTGCCAGCAGCCCCGGACTCTTCACTGAAGCTTTCTTT
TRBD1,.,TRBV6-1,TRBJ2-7,CASSARTGNLPYEQYF,TGTGCCAGCAGTGCTCGGACAGGGAACCTTCCCTACGAGCAGTACTTC
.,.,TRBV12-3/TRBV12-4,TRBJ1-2,CASSFQGHYGYTF,TGTGCCAGCAGTTTCCAGGGACACTATGGCTACACCTTC
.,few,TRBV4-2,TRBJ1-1,CASSQDPRLNTEAFF,TGTGCCAGCAGCCAAGATCCCAGGTTGAACACTGAAGCTTTCTTT
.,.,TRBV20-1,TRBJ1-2,CSARMGAAYGYTF,TGCAGTGCTAGAATGGGCGCCGCCTATGGCTACACCTTC
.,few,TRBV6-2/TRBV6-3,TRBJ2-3,CASSLTFNTDTQYF,TGTGCCAGCAGCCTCACGTTCAACACAGATACGCAGTATTTT
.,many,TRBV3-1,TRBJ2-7,CASSRGRQSTEQYF,TGTGCCAGCAGCCGAGGGAGACAGTCTACCGAGCAGTACTTC
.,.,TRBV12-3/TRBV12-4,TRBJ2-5,CASSPPYGGQETQYF,TGTGCCAGCAGTCCTCCCTATGGCGGCCAAGAGACCCAGTACTTC
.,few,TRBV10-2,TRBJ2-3,CASSETLTDTQYF,TGCGCCAGCAGTGAGACACTCACAGATACGCAGTATTTT
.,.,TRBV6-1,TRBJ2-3,CASSVDGQGGTQYF,TGTGCCAGCAGTGTCGACGGCCAGGGGGGTACGCAGTATTTT
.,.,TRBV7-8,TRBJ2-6,CASSLPGGANVLTF,TGTGCCAGCAGCCTGCCCGGTGGGGCCAACGTCCTGACTTTC
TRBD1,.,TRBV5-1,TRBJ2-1,CASSWQGGQGYNEQFF,TGCGCCAGCAGCTGGCAAGGCGGACAGGGTTACAATGAGCAGTTCTTC
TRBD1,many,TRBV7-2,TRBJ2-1,CASSSTGGSYNEQFF,TGTGCCAGCAGTTCGACAGGGGGATCCTACAATGAGCAGTTCTTC
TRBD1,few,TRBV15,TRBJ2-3,CATSKGTGEPDTQYF,TGTGCCACCAGCAAAGGGACAGGGGAACCAGATACGCAGTATTTT
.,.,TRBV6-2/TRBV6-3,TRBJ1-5,CASRFTGLSNQPQHF,TGTGCCAGCAGATTTACAGGCTTGAGCAATCAGCCCCAGCATTTT
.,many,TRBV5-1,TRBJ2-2,CASSLEANTGELFF,TGCGCCAGCAGCTTGGAGGCCAACACCGGGGAGCTGTTTTTT
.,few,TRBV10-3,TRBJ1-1,CAISELGVWSEAFF,TGTGCCATCAGTGAGTTGGGGGTTTGGTCTGAAGCTTTCTTT
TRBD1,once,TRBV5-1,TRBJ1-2,CASSAAGTASGYTF,TGCGCCAGCAGCGCGGCCGGGACAGCAAGCGGCTACACCTTC
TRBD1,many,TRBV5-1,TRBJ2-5,CASSPTSGGEETQYF,TGCGCCAGCAGCCCAACCTCAGGGGGAGAAGAGACCCAGTACTTC
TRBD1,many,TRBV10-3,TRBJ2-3,CAISQTGADTQYF,TGTGCCATCAGCCAAACAGGGGCAGATACGCAGTATTTT
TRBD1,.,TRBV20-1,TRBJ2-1,CSASDREIGNEQFF,TGCAGTGCTAGCGACAGGGAGATCGGCAATGAGCAGTTCTTC
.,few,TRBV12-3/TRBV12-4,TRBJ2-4,CASSYLSLLDIQYF,TGTGCCAGCAGTTACTTATCCCTGTTGGACATTCAGTACTTC
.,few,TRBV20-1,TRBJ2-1,CSAGGVADYNEQFF,TGCAGTGCCGGAGGGGTAGCGGATTACAATGAGCAGTTCTTC
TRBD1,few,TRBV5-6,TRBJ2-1,CASSFGSGTAAGFEQFF,TGTGCCAGCAGCTTCGGGTCCGGGACAGCCGCCGGTTTCGAGCAGTTCTTC
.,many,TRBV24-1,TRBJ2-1,CATSDSQGAGDEQFF,TGTGCCACCAGTGATTCCCAGGGGGCGGGGGATGAGCAGTTCTTC
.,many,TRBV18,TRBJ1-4,CASSPDLGSQEKLFF,TGTGCCAGCTCCCCGGACCTCGGAAGTCAGGAAAAACTGTTTTTT
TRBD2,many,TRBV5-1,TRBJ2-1,CASDTSGSNEQFF,TGCGCCAGCGATACTAGCGGGTCGAATGAGCAGTTCTTC
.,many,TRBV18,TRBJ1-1,CASSPLPTSGKNTEAFF,TGTGCCAGCTCACCACTGCCGACTTCCGGTAAAAACACTGAAGCTTTCTTT
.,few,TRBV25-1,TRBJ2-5,CASSDPGALETQYF,TGTGCCAGCAGTGACCCGGGGGCCCTGGAGACCCAGTACTTC
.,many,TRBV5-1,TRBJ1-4,CASSGPDNRNEKLFF,TGCGCCAGCAGCGGACCGGATAATCGGAATGAAAAACTGTTTTTT